One sample yielded the 19 T cell receptor beta chains listed below, sequenced in a study of blood T cell repertoires in COVID-19. Repertoires were generated with immunoSEQ multiplex PCR, while TCRdb's copy carries only in-frame clones and drops some. The sample yields some 210,000 clones, about 93% seen once. The source material was peripheral blood. The receptors were gathered from a man aged 55 to 69 with COVID-19, enrolled during active disease.

The chain uses TRBV4-1 and TRBJ1-5; the match to TRBD1 covers 9 bases. The germline V gene encodes CDR1 MGHRA and CDR2 YSYEKL. The CDR3 runs to 16 residues. Trimming cost V 0 bases and J 7 bases; bases outside gene matches: 7. CDR3 nucleotides: TGCGCCAGCAGCCAAGATCCGGGACAGGGAAGGCAGCCCCAGCATTTT. As protein: CASSQDPGQGRQPQHF.

The V and J genes are TRBV7-2 and TRBJ2-6, with 10 bases fitting TRBD1. The junction had 7 bases not matched to a gene; V was cut back by 5 bases and J by 0 bases. From germline, CDR1 is SGHTA and CDR2 FQGNSA. The CDR3 length is 18 residues. CDR3 amino acids: CASSTRDRGSSGANVLTF. CDR3 nucleotide sequence: TGTGCCAGCAGCACCCGGGACAGGGGTTCCTCTGGGGCCAACGTCCTGACTTTC.

The chain joins TRBV7-9 to TRBJ2-2; TRBD1 aligns across 8 bases. After removal of 3 bases from V and 1 base from J, the junction contained 4 bases not matched to a gene. The CDR3 runs 16 residues. CDR1 SEHNR and CDR2 FQNEAQ come from the germline V gene (reference sequence). Written as DNA, the CDR3 is TGTGCCAGCAGCTTCCCCGGGACAGGGAACACCGGGGAGCTGTTTTTT. Its protein product is CASSFPGTGNTGELFF.

The CDR3 DNA is TGTGCCAGCAGCTTGCGCGGTGGCCCCTACGAGCAGTACTTC. Its protein product is CASSLRGGPYEQYF. The rearrangement links TRBV5-4 to TRBJ2-7, with unresolved D. The germline V and J ends were trimmed by 1 base and 2 bases, with 10 bases remaining between them. Germline CDR1 and CDR2: SGHNT and YYREEE (reference sequence). The length of the CDR3 is 14 residues.

In its sample, this clone was seen a few times. The rearrangement links TRBV4-1 to TRBJ2-7; 9 nucleotides match TRBD1. Germline CDR1 MGHRA, CDR2 YSYEKL. The CDR3 sequence is 16 residues long. Trimming took 4 bases from V and 3 from J; bases not matched to a gene: 10. In nucleotides, the CDR3 is TGCGCCAGCAGCCCGGGGATGGGACAGGGAGGCTACGAGCAGTACTTC. Amino acids: CASSPGMGQGGYEQYF.

The chain uses TRBV10-1 and TRBJ2-3; 12 nucleotides agree with TRBD2. The CDR3 covers 18 residues. The germline V gene encodes CDR1 WNHNN and CDR2 SYGVQD (reference sequence). Unmatched junction bases numbered 6, after V lost 2 bases and J lost 0 bases. CDR3 sequence reads: CASSESPLAGGSTDTQYF. The CDR3 DNA is TGCGCCAGCAGTGAGAGTCCCCTAGCGGGGGGGAGCACAGATACGCAGTATTTT.

The V gene is TRBV3-1 (or the pseudogene TRBV3-2), the J gene TRBJ1-2, with D unclear. The CDR3 loop spans 15 amino acids. The ends were cut back, 0 bases at V and 0 bases at J, with 8 bases in the middle. The V gene's germline CDR1 is LGHDT and CDR2 YNNKEL (reference sequence). The CDR3 is CASSQDGVANYGYTF. DNA for the CDR3: TGTGCCAGCAGCCAAGATGGAGTCGCTAACTATGGCTACACCTTC.

The chain has TRBV10-3 and TRBJ2-3; TRBD2 matches 11 bases. Per germline, CDR1 ENHRY and CDR2 SYGVKD. V dropped 10 bases and J dropped 2; count of bases not matched to a gene: 11. This CDR3 is 16 amino acids long. CDR3 sequence reads: CATTRTSGSYTDTQYF. The CDR3 nucleotides read TGTGCCACCACCCGGACTAGCGGGTCTTACACAGATACGCAGTATTTT.

In its sample, this clone was seen once. The rearrangement uses TRBV4-1 and TRBJ1-6; possibly TRBD1 for D (5 bases). V gave up 3 bases and J gave up 8 bases, with 23 bases separating them. CDR3 length: 18 residues. Germline V lookup: CDR1 MGHRA, CDR2 YSYEKL. For the CDR3, the DNA is TGCGCCAGCAGCCAGCAGGGCGGTTTACAACCCCTTCATTCACCCCTCCACTTT. Translating gives CASSQQGGLQPLHSPLHF.

The chain employs TRBV19 and TRBJ1-1; 7 nucleotides align to TRBD1. The CDR3 has 14 residues. The ends lost 9 bases at V and 0 bases at J; junction bases unmatched: 7. Germline assignment: CDR1 LNHDA and CDR2 SQIVND (reference sequence). DNA of the CDR3: TGTGCCAGCGATCCAGGGGGAATGAACACTGAAGCTTTCTTT. Translating it yields CASDPGGMNTEAFF.

The chain carries TRBV5-1 and TRBJ1-2, with 12 bases identical to TRBD1. J gave up 3 bases and V 1 base, and 4 bases lay outside the gene matches. Germline V gene data show CDR1 as SGHRS and CDR2 as YFSETQ. The CDR3 has 16 amino acids. CDR3 loop: CASSLTGTGGDYGYTF. The CDR3 nucleotides are TGCGCCAGCAGCTTGACCGGGACAGGGGGCGACTATGGCTACACCTTC.

This clone showed up just once. V and J are TRBV9 and TRBJ2-2, with D hard to call. V gave up 4 bases and J gave up 7 bases, with 8 bases separating them. The germline CDR1 and CDR2 sequences are SGDLS and YYNGEE. The CDR3 has 12 amino acids. The CDR3 DNA sequence: TGTGCCAGCAGCCTCAGTGGCGGGGAGCTGTTTTTT. Translated: CASSLSGGELFF.

The chain joins TRBV6-5 to TRBJ2-7; the D gene is possibly TRBD2 (7 bases). Trimming removed 2 bases from V and 2 bases from J, with 10 bases in between. Germline loops: CDR1 MNHEY, CDR2 SVGAGI. The CDR3 is 14 residues long. The CDR3 loop reads CASSYRGGPYEQYF. CDR3 DNA sequence: TGTGCCAGCAGTTACAGGGGGGGGCCCTACGAGCAGTACTTC.

For the CDR3, the DNA is TGTGCCAGCAGTGGGACAGGGGGCCAGGGGGAGCAGTACTTC. This encodes CASSGTGGQGEQYF. The rearrangement joins TRBV2 to TRBJ2-7, with 11 positions matching TRBD1. The V segment lost 4 bases and the J segment 7 bases; nucleotides outside the gene matches: 6. CDR1 SNHLY and CDR2 FYNNEI come from the germline V gene. The CDR3 is 14 amino acids.

This clone was recorded only once. This chain links TRBV11-2 with TRBJ2-2, with TRBD2 matching 9 bases. The CDR3 is 17 residues long. V dropped 5 bases and J dropped 4; count of bases not matched to a gene: 11. CDR1 SGHAT and CDR2 FQNNGV come from the germline V gene. The CDR3 DNA reads TGTGCCAGCAGCACGTCGGAGGCACTAGCGGGCACCGGGGAGCTGTTTTTT. Its protein is CASSTSEALAGTGELFF. Drawing the rest from reference TRBV11-2 and TRBJ2-2, the complete variable domain is EAGVAQSPRYKIIEKRQSVAFWCNPISGHATLYWYQQILGQGPKLLIQFQNNGVVDDSQLPKDRFSAERLKGVDSTLKIQPAKLEDSAVYLCASSTSEALAGTGELFFGEGSRLTVL.

The V gene is TRBV28, the J gene TRBJ1-5, with a tentative D call TRBD1 (6 bases). The germline CDR1 and CDR2 sequences are MDHEN and SYDVKM. The CDR3 spans 16 residues. The V and J ends lost 6 bases and 6 bases respectively, with 21 bases between them. The CDR3 coding sequence is TGTGCCAGCAGCGTCTCGGGCTTACAGGGTCGTCAGCCCCAGCATTTT. Translating gives CASSVSGLQGRQPQHF.

J is TRBJ1-2 and V is TRBV4-1, with D unclear. Germline V gene sequence: CDR1 MGHRA, CDR2 YSYEKL. V was cut by 0 bases and J by 8 bases, with 25 bases left in between. This CDR3 has 18 residues. The CDR3 nucleotides are TGCGCCAGCAGCCAAGACTCAGAGGCTCCTTACGTCTATGGAGGCTACACCTTC. It specifies CASSQDSEAPYVYGGYTF.

This clone has only one observation. The CDR3 DNA is TGTGCCAGCAGCCCCCATACTAGCGGGGGATACAATGAGCAGTTCTTC. It is translated as CASSPHTSGGYNEQFF. The chain joins TRBV3-1 (or the pseudogene TRBV3-2) to TRBJ2-1, with 11 bases fitting TRBD2. Germline CDR1 LGHDT, CDR2 YNNKEL (reference sequence). The length of the CDR3 is 16 residues. J was trimmed by 4 bases and V by 4 bases; bases with no gene match: 6.

The genes are TRBV13 and TRBJ2-2; TRBD1 agrees at 12 bases. Germline CDR1 and CDR2: PRHDT and FYEKMQ (reference sequence). The CDR3 spans 15 residues. Losses at the gene ends were 9 bases for V and 5 bases for J; bases not matched to a gene: 7. The CDR3 region is CASHRDRGQTGELFF. CDR3 nucleotides: TGTGCCAGTCATCGGGACAGGGGGCAAACCGGGGAGCTGTTTTTT. The variable domain in full, with the rest retrieved from reference TRBV13 and TRBJ2-2, is AAGVIQSPRHLIKEKRETATLKCYPIPRHDTVYWYQQGPGQDPQFLISFYEKMQSDKGSIPDRFSAQQFSDYHSELNMSSLELGDSALYFCASHRDRGQTGELFFGEGSRLTVL.